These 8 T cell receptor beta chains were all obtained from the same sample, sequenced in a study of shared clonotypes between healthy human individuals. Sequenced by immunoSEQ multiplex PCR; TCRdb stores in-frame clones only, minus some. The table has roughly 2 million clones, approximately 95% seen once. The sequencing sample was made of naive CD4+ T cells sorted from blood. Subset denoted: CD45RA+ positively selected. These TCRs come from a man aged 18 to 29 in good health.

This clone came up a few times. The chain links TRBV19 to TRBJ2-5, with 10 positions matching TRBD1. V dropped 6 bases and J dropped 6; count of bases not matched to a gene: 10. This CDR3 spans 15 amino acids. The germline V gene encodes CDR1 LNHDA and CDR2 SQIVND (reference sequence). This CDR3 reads CASSRPDRGEKTQYF. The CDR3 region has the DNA TGTGCCAGTAGCCGACCGGACAGGGGGGAAAAGACCCAGTACTTC.

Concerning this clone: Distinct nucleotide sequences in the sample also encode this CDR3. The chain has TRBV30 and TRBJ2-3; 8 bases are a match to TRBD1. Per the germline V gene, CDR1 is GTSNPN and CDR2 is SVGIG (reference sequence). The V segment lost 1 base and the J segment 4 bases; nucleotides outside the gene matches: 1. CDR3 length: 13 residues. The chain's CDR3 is CAWSGQGPDTQYF. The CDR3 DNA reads TGTGCCTGGAGTGGACAGGGGCCAGATACGCAGTATTTT. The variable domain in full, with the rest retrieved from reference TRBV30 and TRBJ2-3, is SQTIHQWPATLVQPVGSPLSLECTVEGTSNPNLYWYRQAAGRGLQLLFYSVGIGQISSEVPQNLSASRPQDRQFILSSKKLLLSDSGFYLCAWSGQGPDTQYFGPGTRLTVL.

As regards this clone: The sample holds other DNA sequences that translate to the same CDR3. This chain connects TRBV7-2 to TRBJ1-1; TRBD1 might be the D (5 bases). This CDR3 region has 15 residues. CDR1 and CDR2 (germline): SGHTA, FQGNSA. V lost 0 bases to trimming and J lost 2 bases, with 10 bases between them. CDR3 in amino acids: CASSLAGRTNTEAFF. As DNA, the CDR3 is TGTGCCAGCAGCTTAGCGGGCAGGACAAACACTGAAGCTTTCTTT.

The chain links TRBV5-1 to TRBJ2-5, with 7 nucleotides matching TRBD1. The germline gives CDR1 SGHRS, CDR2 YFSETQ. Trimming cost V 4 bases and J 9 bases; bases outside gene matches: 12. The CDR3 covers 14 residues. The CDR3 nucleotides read TGCGCCAGCAGCCCAGAAGGACAGGTTCTGGCCCAGTACTTC. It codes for CASSPEGQVLAQYF.

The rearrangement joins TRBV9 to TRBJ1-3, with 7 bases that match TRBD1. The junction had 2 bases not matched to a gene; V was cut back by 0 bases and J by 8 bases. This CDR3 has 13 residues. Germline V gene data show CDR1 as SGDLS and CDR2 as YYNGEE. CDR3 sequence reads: CASSVGGGDTIYF. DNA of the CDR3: TGTGCCAGCAGCGTAGGAGGGGGCGACACCATATATTTT.

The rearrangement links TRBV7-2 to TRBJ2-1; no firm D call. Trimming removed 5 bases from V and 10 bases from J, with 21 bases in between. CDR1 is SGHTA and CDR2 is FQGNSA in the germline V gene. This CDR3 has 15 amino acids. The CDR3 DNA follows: TGTGCCAGCAGCCCCGACTGGACCCAGCCATGGGAGCAGTTCTTC. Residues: CASSPDWTQPWEQFF.

The CDR3 DNA is TGCGCCAGCAGCTTGACAGGGGTTGGAAACACCATATATTTT. This gives the protein CASSLTGVGNTIYF. This rearrangement joins TRBV5-1 to TRBJ1-3; 7 bases are a match to TRBD1. The germline V gene encodes CDR1 SGHRS and CDR2 YFSETQ. The CDR3 has 14 amino acids. Trimming removed 1 base from V and 3 bases from J; junction bases left unmatched: 1.

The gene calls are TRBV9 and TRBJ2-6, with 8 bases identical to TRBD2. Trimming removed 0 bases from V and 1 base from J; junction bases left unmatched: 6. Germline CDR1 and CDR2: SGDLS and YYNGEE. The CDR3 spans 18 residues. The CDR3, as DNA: TGTGCCAGCAGCGTAGTTGGCGGGAGGTTTTCTGGGGCCAACGTCCTGACTTTC. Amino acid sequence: CASSVVGGRFSGANVLTF.